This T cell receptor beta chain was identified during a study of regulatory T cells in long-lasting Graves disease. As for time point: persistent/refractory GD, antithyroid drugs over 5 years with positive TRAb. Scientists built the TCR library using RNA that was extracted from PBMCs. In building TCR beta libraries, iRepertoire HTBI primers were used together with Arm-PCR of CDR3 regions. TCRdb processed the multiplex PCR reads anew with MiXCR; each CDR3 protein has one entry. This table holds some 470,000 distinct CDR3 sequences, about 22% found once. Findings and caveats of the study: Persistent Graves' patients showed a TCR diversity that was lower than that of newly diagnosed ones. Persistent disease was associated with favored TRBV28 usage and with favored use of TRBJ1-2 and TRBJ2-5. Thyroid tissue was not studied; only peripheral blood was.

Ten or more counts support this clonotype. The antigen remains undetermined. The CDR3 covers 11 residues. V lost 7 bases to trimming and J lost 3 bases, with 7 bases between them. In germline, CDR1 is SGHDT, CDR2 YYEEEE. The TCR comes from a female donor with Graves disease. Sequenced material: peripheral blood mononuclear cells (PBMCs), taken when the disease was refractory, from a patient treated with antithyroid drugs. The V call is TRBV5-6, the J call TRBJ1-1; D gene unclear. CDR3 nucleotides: TGTGCCAGCCGGAAATACACTGAAGCTTTCTTT. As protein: CASRKYTEAFF.